The 18 T cell receptor beta chains reported below all come from one sample, sequenced in a study of T cells in Graves' hyperthyroidism and ophthalmopathy. Using RNA transcripts as the source, TCR beta CDR3 regions were amplified. HTBI primers were employed in a first-round RT-PCR of the TCR CDR3. TCRdb reprocessed the multiplex PCR reads via MiXCR and lists one record per CDR3 protein. The sample has hundreds of thousands of distinct CDR3 sequences, 38% seen once; the top ten hold over 8%. The sample taken for sequencing was blood. The receptors shown here come from a man younger than 35 with Graves' hyperthyroidism.

A note on this clonotype: This may stem from a read error, because a much larger clone lies one nucleotide away. The chain has TRBV29-1 and TRBJ2-5, with D unresolved. CDR3 length: 13 amino acids. V was clipped by 3 bases and J by 4 bases, with 12 bases between them. Germline lookup yields CDR1 SQVTM and CDR2 ANQGSEA. Written as DNA, the CDR3 is TGCAGCGTTGATGAGGTTCTGGTAGAGACCCAGTACTTC. Amino acids: CSVDEVLVETQYF. Using reference TRBV29-1 and TRBJ2-5 for the parts outside the CDR3, the full variable domain is SAVISQKPSRDICQRGTSLTIQCQVDSQVTMMFWYRQQPGQSLTLIATANQGSEATYESGFVIDKFPISRPNLTFSTLTVSNMSPEDSSIYLCSVDEVLVETQYFGPGTRLLVL.

V is TRBV19 and J is TRBJ1-6; D possibly corresponds to TRBD1 (5 bases). Germline V gene data show CDR1 as LNHDA and CDR2 as SQIVND (reference sequence). This CDR3 is built from 14 residues. V was clipped by 3 bases and J by 13 bases, with 16 bases between them. CDR3 amino acids: CASSIRDLNQPLHF. The CDR3 DNA is TGTGCCAGTAGTATCCGGGACCTCAATCAGCCCCTCCACTTT.

This clonotype was seen ten or more times. The V call is TRBV29-1, the J call TRBJ1-4, with a tentative D call TRBD1 (6 bases). CDR3 size: 16 residues. The germline CDR1 and CDR2 sequences are SQVTM and ANQGSEA. The V gene lost 0 bases and the J gene lost 4 bases, with 15 bases spanning the gap. In DNA form, the CDR3 reads TGCAGCGTTGAAGATCCATCGGGGGCGAGTAATGAAAAACTGTTTTTT. Residues: CSVEDPSGASNEKLFF.

A few counts support this clonotype. The gene calls are TRBV7-2 and TRBJ2-2; 12 bases agree with TRBD2. V gave up 0 bases and J gave up 6 bases; unmatched junction bases: 2. The CDR3 is 16 amino acids. The V gene's germline CDR1 is SGHTA and CDR2 FQGNSA. CDR3: CASSLAGLAGAGELFF. The CDR3 coding sequence is TGTGCCAGCAGCTTAGCGGGACTAGCGGGTGCCGGGGAGCTGTTTTTT.

Comment on this clonotype: The junction shows a germline mismatch at one end, possibly a read error. J is TRBJ2-7 and V is TRBV29-1; the D gene is possibly TRBD2 (6 bases). Germline CDR1 and CDR2: SQVTM and ANQGSEA. The CDR3 is 14 residues long. DNA for the CDR3: TGCGGCGTTGCAGGCTTGGAGGGTCGGCGCGAGCAGTACTTC. Its translation is CGVAGLEGRREQYF.

This clonotype occurred many times. This chain joins TRBV12-3 or TRBV12-4 and TRBJ1-1; D gene unclear. This CDR3 is 13 amino acids long. Trimming removed 7 bases at V and 0 bases at J, with 9 bases between. The CDR3 reads CASTGRMNTEAFF. CDR3 nucleotides: TGTGCCAGCACCGGACGGATGAACACTGAAGCTTTCTTT.

V is TRBV10-3 and J is TRBJ1-1; D may be TRBD1 (5 bases). This CDR3 spans 13 amino acids. Germline V lookup: CDR1 ENHRY, CDR2 SYGVKD. Trimming removed 10 bases from V and 5 bases from J, with 17 bases in between. The CDR3 bases are TGTGCCACCTTGGGGGGGGTCGGGACTGAAGCTTTCTTT. It specifies CATLGGVGTEAFF.

The chain combines TRBV6-1 with TRBJ2-5; tentatively, D is TRBD2 (5 bases). Trimming shortened V by 5 bases and J by 1 base, and 14 bases separated the two germline ends. CDR1 and CDR2 from the germline V gene are MNHNS and SASEGT. The CDR3 spans 15 residues. CDR3 sequence (DNA): TGTGCCAGCAGTATGTTCGAAGGAGGCCAAGAGACCCAGTACTTC. This sequence encodes CASSMFEGGQETQYF.

As regards this clonotype: With a much larger clone just one base away, this may be a read error. This chain connects TRBV29-1 to TRBJ1-5; D is unresolved. CDR3 length equals 12 residues. Germline V gives CDR1 SQVTM, CDR2 ANQGSEA. V lost 8 bases to trimming and J lost 3 bases, with 11 bases between them. The CDR3: CSFSLNNQPQHF. The CDR3 nucleotides are TGCAGCTTCTCCTTGAACAATCAGCCCCAGCATTTT. Full variable domain (missing parts from reference TRBV29-1 and TRBJ1-5): SAVISQKPSRDICQRGTSLTIQCQVDSQVTMMFWYRQQPGQSLTLIATANQGSEATYESGFVIDKFPISRPNLTFSTLTVSNMSPEDSSIYLCSFSLNNQPQHFGDGTRLSIL.

This clonotype came up many times. The chain employs TRBV7-8 and TRBJ1-3; D not resolved. V lost 5 bases and J lost 3, with 26 bases in between. Germline CDR1 SGHVS, CDR2 FQNEAQ. The CDR3 consists of 19 residues. The CDR3 coding sequence is TGTGCCAGCAGCACCCGGACTAGGAGGGAAAGCGGACGTGGAAACACCATATATTTT. Its protein product is CASSTRTRRESGRGNTIYF.

This chain connects TRBV15 to TRBJ2-6; D unresolved. The CDR3 contains 15 residues. Per the germline V gene, CDR1 is LNHNV and CDR2 is YYDKDF (reference sequence). V lost 6 bases to trimming and J lost 0 bases, with 9 bases between them. CDR3 nucleotide sequence: TGTGCCACCAGGCTTACCCCCTCTGGGGCCAACGTCCTGACTTTC. Protein: CATRLTPSGANVLTF.

The chain combines TRBV5-1 with TRBJ2-7; D remains unclear. The CDR3 runs 16 residues. V was clipped by 4 bases and J by 0 bases, with 17 bases between them. Germline CDR1 SGHRS, CDR2 YFSETQ. DNA of the CDR3: TGCGCCAGCAGCAGAACCACCGGGTACTACTCCTACGAGCAGTACTTC. Residues: CASSRTTGYYSYEQYF.

The rearrangement joins TRBV7-2 to TRBJ2-7, with D maybe TRBD1 (5 bases). The CDR3 totals 13 residues. Germline V gene lookup returns CDR1 SGHTA and CDR2 FQGNSA. V gave up 7 bases and J gave up 3 bases, with 13 bases separating them. The CDR3 loop reads CASTPGRVYEQYF. CDR3 coding DNA: TGTGCCAGCACCCCGGGCAGGGTCTACGAGCAGTACTTC.

Comments on this clonotype: A much larger clonotype is one base distant, so this may be a read error. The genes are TRBV10-3 and TRBJ1-1; D not resolved. The germline V gene has CDR1 ENHRY and CDR2 SYGVKD. The CDR3 is 15 amino acids. DNA for the CDR3: TGTGCCATCAGTGGAAGCGCCGGCGGTACCACTGAAGCTTCCTTT. Translation gives CAISGSAGGTTEASF.

This clonotype was counted a few times. The CDR3 DNA sequence: TGTGCCAGTAGTATCCGGGACCTCAATCAGCCCCAGCATTTT. The encoded protein is CASSIRDLNQPQHF. This sequence joins TRBV19 and TRBJ1-5, with D possibly matching TRBD1 (5 bases). The V and J ends lost 3 bases and 3 bases respectively, with 9 bases between them. This CDR3 is 14 amino acids long. From germline, CDR1 is LNHDA and CDR2 SQIVND (reference sequence). Together with reference TRBV19 and TRBJ1-5, the CDR3 gives the full variable domain: DGGITQSPKYLFRKEGQNVTLSCEQNLNHDAMYWYRQDPGQGLRLIYYSQIVNDFQKGDIAEGYSVSREKKESFPLTVTSAQKNPTAFYLCASSIRDLNQPQHFGDGTRLSIL.

This rearrangement joins TRBV7-3 to TRBJ2-5; D possibly corresponds to TRBD1 (6 bases). The J call may be incorrect, as the DNA end agrees better with TRBJ2-7. The CDR3 is made up of 15 amino acids. The germline V gene encodes CDR1 SGHTA and CDR2 FQGTGA. In DNA form, the CDR3 reads TGTGCCAGCAGCTTTCCACAGGGAAGCTCCTACGAGCAGTACTTC. It encodes CASSFPQGSSYEQYF.

This clonotype occurred many times. One end of the junction varies from germline; a read error may be responsible. J is TRBJ2-5 and V is TRBV7-7; D unresolved. The CDR3 sequence is 15 residues long. Germline V CDR1 and CDR2: SSHAT, FNYEAQ (reference sequence). CDR3 in DNA: TGTGCTAGCAGCTTGGGCAGTACCCACCAAGAGACCCAGTACTTC. Encoded protein: CASSLGSTHQETQYF.

CDR3 in DNA: TGTGCCAGCAGCCCTCCCCCCGGGGATACTGAAGCTTTCTTT. Translation gives CASSPPPGDTEAFF. The chain joins TRBV5-6 to TRBJ1-1, with no clear D. V shed 4 bases and J shed 5 bases, with 15 bases lying between them. This CDR3 has 14 amino acids. The germline V gene encodes CDR1 SGHDT and CDR2 YYEEEE.